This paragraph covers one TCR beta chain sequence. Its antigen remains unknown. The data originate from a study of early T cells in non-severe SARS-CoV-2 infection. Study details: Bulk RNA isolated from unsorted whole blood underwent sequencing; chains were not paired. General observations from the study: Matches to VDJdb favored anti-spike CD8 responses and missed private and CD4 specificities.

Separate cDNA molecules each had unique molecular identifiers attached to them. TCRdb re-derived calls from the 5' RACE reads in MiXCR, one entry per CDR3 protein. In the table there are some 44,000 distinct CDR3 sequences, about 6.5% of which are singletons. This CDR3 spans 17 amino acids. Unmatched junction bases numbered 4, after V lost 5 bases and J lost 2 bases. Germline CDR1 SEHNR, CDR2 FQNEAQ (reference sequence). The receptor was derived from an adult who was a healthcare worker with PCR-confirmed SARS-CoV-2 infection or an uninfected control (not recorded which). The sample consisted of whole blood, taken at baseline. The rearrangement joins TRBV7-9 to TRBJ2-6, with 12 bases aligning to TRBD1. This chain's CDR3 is CASSRDRGLAGANVLTF. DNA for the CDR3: TGTGCCAGCAGCCGGGACAGGGGGCTTGCTGGGGCCAACGTCCTGACTTTC.